The T cell receptor (beta chain) described here comes from a study of blood T cell repertoires in COVID-19. Across the study: COVID-19 samples collected from the United States, Italy and Spain covered acute and convalescent phases. PBMCs, B-cell-depleted T cells, or T cells were the source of the cDNA or gDNA that made up the material.

The V gene lost 0 bases and the J gene lost 10 bases, with 10 bases spanning the gap. Germline CDR1 reads LGHDT; CDR2 reads YNNKEL (reference sequence). The CDR3 sequence is 12 residues long. The authors' processing: Amplification of reference gene primers provided the estimated nucleated cell counts. Method: immunoSEQ multiplex PCR; TCRdb's copy keeps in-frame clones and lacks some. V and J calls and clone size follow that table, whereas D and trimming were derived from the DNA. Seen here are about 120,000 clones, 80% to 90% observed once, and the top ten hold 5.5% to 6%. Sequenced material: peripheral blood. The chain employs TRBV3-1 (or the pseudogene TRBV3-2) and TRBJ2-7; D not resolved. The sequence derives from a man older than 75 with active or convalescent COVID-19. This chain's CDR3 is CASSQEGLTQYF. CDR3 DNA: TGTGCCAGCAGCCAAGAAGGTCTGACACAGTACTTC.